This T cell receptor (beta chain) was sequenced during a study of control samples from healthy donors and cancer patients. The CDR3 loop spans 11 amino acids. CDR1 DFQATT and CDR2 SNEGSKA come from the germline V gene (reference sequence). Clones were sequenced by immunoSEQ multiplex PCR, and TCRdb holds only the in-frame ones, with some missing. The table lists around 130,000 clones, roughly 90% of them singletons, with over 6.5% in the top ten. The sequencing input was PBMCs. This receptor was obtained from a man aged 45-60 years with head and neck cancer. The gene calls are TRBV20-1 and TRBJ2-5, with D uncertain. CDR3 residues: CGLTAGETQYF. DNA of the CDR3: TGCGGCCTGACCGCCGGAGAGACCCAGTACTTC.